This T cell receptor beta chain was obtained from a study of cytomegalovirus exposure and HLA in healthy donors. The V gene's germline CDR1 is SGHTA and CDR2 FQGNSA. The CDR3 contains 16 residues. Trimming removed 5 bases from V and 2 bases from J, with 15 bases in between. The study ran its PCR with 60 Vbeta and 13 Jbeta primers. Measured with immunoSEQ multiplex PCR; TCRdb has only the in-frame clones, and not every one. The listing contains roughly 140,000 clones. Specimen: PBMCs. This TCR was recovered from a middle-aged man in good health and CMV-seronegative. The J gene is TRBJ2-2, the V gene TRBV7-2, with D maybe TRBD1 (5 bases). CDR3 coding DNA: TGTGCCAGCAGCCCTAGGGCCGGACAAAACACCGGGGAGCTGTTTTTT. This translates into CASSPRAGQNTGELFF. The full variable domain, its missing parts supplied by reference TRBV7-2 and TRBJ2-2, is GAGVSQSPSNKVTEKGKDVELRCDPISGHTALYWYRQSLGQGLEFLIYFQGNSAPDKSGLPSDRFSAERTGGSVSTLTIQRTQQEDSAVYLCASSPRAGQNTGELFFGEGSRLTVL.